This T cell receptor (beta chain) was identified during a study of CD8+ T cells in alopecia areata. Study-level findings and limits: One nonresponder leaves baseline CD8+ expansion's link to response uncertain. Higher clonality and more expanded CD8+ clones appeared in lesional than normal scalp. Persistence of many expanded lesional clones was seen in scalp and blood during tofacitinib.

Treatment here: oral pan-JAK inhibitor, 5-10 mg twice daily. Sampling of alopecia areata patients yielded lesional scalp punch biopsies as well as peripheral blood. On this clone itself: Its cognate antigen is unknown.

The authors extracted RNA and reverse transcribed it into cDNA as the sequencing template. The data were produced by immunoSEQ multiplex PCR, yet TCRdb's version contains in-frame clones alone and is incomplete. Here the sample spans around 100,000 clones, about three fifths being singletons. The origin of this receptor is a human donor with alopecia areata. Sequencing was performed on CD8+ T cells sorted from blood, taken at week 24, from a patient treated with tofacitinib.

The CDR3 protein is CASSYVQERGMETQYF. The CDR3 DNA reads TGTGCCAGCAGTTACGTCCAGGAGCGGGGTATGGAGACCCAGTACTTC. This chain connects TRBV6-5 to TRBJ2-5; 7 positions match TRBD2. The germline V gene has CDR1 MNHEY and CDR2 SVGAGI. The CDR3 is 16 residues long. With 2 bases clipped from V and 5 bases from J, the junction kept 11 bases outside the gene matches.